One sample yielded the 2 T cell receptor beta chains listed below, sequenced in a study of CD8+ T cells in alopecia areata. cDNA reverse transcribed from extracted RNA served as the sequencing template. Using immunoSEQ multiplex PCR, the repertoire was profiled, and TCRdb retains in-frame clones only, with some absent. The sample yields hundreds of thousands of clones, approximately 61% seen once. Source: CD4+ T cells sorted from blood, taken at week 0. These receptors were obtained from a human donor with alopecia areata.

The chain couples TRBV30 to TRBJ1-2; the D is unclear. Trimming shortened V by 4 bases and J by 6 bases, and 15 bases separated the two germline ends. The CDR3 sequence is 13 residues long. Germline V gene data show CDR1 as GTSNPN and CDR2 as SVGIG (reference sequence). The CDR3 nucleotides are TGTGCCTGGACGCAGTCAATCTTAGATGGCTACACCTTC. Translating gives CAWTQSILDGYTF.

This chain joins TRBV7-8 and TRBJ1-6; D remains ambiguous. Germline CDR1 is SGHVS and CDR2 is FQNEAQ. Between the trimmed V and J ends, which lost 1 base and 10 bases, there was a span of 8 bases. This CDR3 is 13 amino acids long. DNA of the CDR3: TGTGCCAGCAGCTTAGTCTCAGAATCACCCCTCCACTTT. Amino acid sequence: CASSLVSESPLHF.